These 17 T cell receptor beta chains came from one sample sequenced in a study of vaccination effects on CD4 cells after COVID-19. The repertoire was sequenced with immunoSEQ multiplex PCR; TCRdb's copy has only in-frame clones and lacks some. The sample lists about 45,000 clones; approximately 77% were seen once. Their specific antigens are unknown. Antigen-specific CD4+ T cells were expanded (with viral peptide pools) by the ViraFEST assay ahead of sequencing. After roughly 11 days in culture, the CD4+ T cells were isolated. According to PCR results, the person was infected with SARS-CoV-2 between March and December 2020. This specimen consisted of CD4+ T cells from PBMCs cultured with a peptide pool, obtained before COVID-19 vaccination. These receptor sequences come from a human donor who had a prior SARS-CoV-2 infection.

This clone was detected a few times. V usage is TRBV3-1 (or the pseudogene TRBV3-2) and J usage is TRBJ2-3; no firm D call. The V gene lost 2 bases and the J gene lost 5 bases, with 11 bases spanning the gap. This CDR3 has 14 amino acids. Germline V gives CDR1 LGHDT, CDR2 YNNKEL (reference sequence). The CDR3 coding sequence is TGTGCCAGCAGCCAACTCTTTTCCGTAGATACGCAGTATTTT. As protein: CASSQLFSVDTQYF.

The chain has TRBV2 and TRBJ2-7; perhaps D is TRBD1 or TRBD2 (5 bases each). This CDR3 contains 11 residues. V was shortened by 5 bases and J by 7 bases, with 9 bases between the two germline ends. Germline V CDR1 and CDR2: SNHLY, FYNNEI. The CDR3 sequence is CASSREGEQYF. CDR3 nucleotide sequence: TGTGCCAGCAGTAGAGAGGGGGAGCAGTACTTC.

The rearrangement joins TRBV19 to TRBJ1-3; TRBD1 matches at 7 bases. J was trimmed by 4 bases and V by 6 bases; bases with no gene match: 3. This CDR3 region has 13 residues. CDR1 is LNHDA and CDR2 is SQIVND in the germline V gene (reference sequence). CDR3 residues: CASSGTVGNTIYF. The CDR3 DNA reads TGTGCCAGTAGCGGGACAGTGGGAAACACCATATATTTT.

The chain is built from TRBV7-3 and TRBJ1-2; 9 bases align to TRBD1. The V and J ends lost 5 bases and 7 bases, in that order; junction bases with no gene match: 5. Germline CDR1 reads SGHTA; CDR2 reads FQGTGA. The CDR3 is 13 residues long. The CDR3 DNA reads TGTGCCAGCAGCCAACAGGGGGCGGGTGGCTACACCTTC. It codes for CASSQQGAGGYTF. Variable domain in full (rest from reference TRBV7-3 and TRBJ1-2): GAGVSQTPSNKVTEKGKYVELRCDPISGHTALYWYRQSLGQGPEFLIYFQGTGAADDSGLPNDRFFAVRPEGSVSTLKIQRTERGDSAVYLCASSQQGAGGYTFGSGTRLTVV.

The chain links TRBV2 to TRBJ1-4; the match to TRBD1 covers 10 bases. Germline V lookup: CDR1 SNHLY, CDR2 FYNNEI. Losses at the gene ends were 4 bases for V and 12 bases for J; bases not matched to a gene: 5. This CDR3 comprises 13 residues. CDR3 in amino acids: CASSVSGQGQLFF. The DNA for the CDR3 is TGTGCCAGCAGTGTCTCGGGACAGGGGCAACTGTTTTTT.

The CDR3 DNA reads TGTGCCAGCAGCAGCGACAGCAATCAGCCCCAGCATTTT. As protein: CASSSDSNQPQHF. V gene TRBV7-9 combines with J gene TRBJ1-5; D gene uncertain. Trimming took 5 bases from V and 1 from J, leaving 6 bases between them. Germline-derived CDR1 and CDR2 are SEHNR and FQNEAQ (reference sequence). The CDR3 is 13 amino acids.

This clone was seen only once. The V call is TRBV10-3, the J call TRBJ1-1, with a weak D call TRBD1 (5 bases). The CDR3 consists of 16 residues. CDR1 and CDR2 (germline): ENHRY, SYGVKD. V dropped 6 bases and J dropped 5 bases, with 22 bases sitting between them. The CDR3 here is CAIREKGTIAGTEAFF. The CDR3 coding sequence is TGTGCCATCAGAGAAAAAGGGACCATCGCCGGGACTGAAGCTTTCTTT.

This clone has just one count. V gene TRBV4-2 combines with J gene TRBJ2-7; 15 bases fit TRBD2. After removal of 3 bases from V and 4 bases from J, the junction contained 4 bases not matched to a gene. The CDR3 is 16 residues long. Germline CDR1 reads LGHNA; CDR2 reads YNFKEQ. CDR3 in amino acids: CASSQAGTSGGYEQYF. The CDR3 region has the DNA TGTGCCAGCAGCCAGGCCGGGACTAGCGGGGGGTACGAGCAGTACTTC.

The chain couples TRBV18 to TRBJ2-3; 7 bases map to TRBD2. The V segment lost 4 bases and the J segment 0 bases; nucleotides outside the gene matches: 10. The CDR3 covers 17 residues. Germline V gene sequence: CDR1 KGHSH, CDR2 LQKENI. The CDR3 sequence is CASSLRTSPFSTDTQYF. In DNA, the CDR3 is TGTGCCAGCTCACTACGGACTAGTCCTTTTAGCACAGATACGCAGTATTTT.

In this sample, this clone turned up a few times. The chain joins TRBV7-9 to TRBJ1-2, with D tentatively TRBD1 (5 bases). The CDR3 length is 12 residues. Germline CDR1 SEHNR, CDR2 FQNEAQ (reference sequence). V was cut by 5 bases and J by 5 bases, with 9 bases left in between. CDR3 loop: CASSQGTYGYTF. The CDR3, as DNA: TGTGCCAGCAGCCAAGGGACTTATGGCTACACCTTC.

The chain links TRBV3-1 (or the pseudogene TRBV3-2) to TRBJ2-5; TRBD2 matches 8 bases. The CDR3 loop spans 14 amino acids. Per germline, CDR1 LGHDT and CDR2 YNNKEL (reference sequence). V dropped 1 base and J dropped 5; count of bases not matched to a gene: 3. CDR3 sequence reads: CASSQAGGRETQYF. The DNA of the CDR3 is TGTGCCAGCAGCCAAGCGGGAGGGCGGGAGACCCAGTACTTC.

The chain has TRBV7-2 and TRBJ1-1, with D unclear. V was clipped by 1 base and J by 4 bases, with 13 bases between them. The germline gives CDR1 SGHTA, CDR2 FQGNSA. The CDR3 length is 15 residues. For the CDR3, the DNA is TGTGCCAGCAGCTTAGTTACGGGGTTAGGCACTGAAGCTTTCTTT. It translates to CASSLVTGLGTEAFF.

This chain connects TRBV6-2 or TRBV6-3 to TRBJ2-1, with unresolved D. CDR1 MNHEY and CDR2 SVGEGT come from the germline V gene. V lost 6 bases and J 5 bases, leaving 5 bases between the germline ends. The CDR3 is 11 residues long. CDR3 in DNA: TGTGCCAGCAGCCACAACAATGAGCAGTTCTTC. Protein sequence: CASSHNNEQFF.

This clone was found once. The genes are TRBV5-1 and TRBJ1-4; a possible D gene is TRBD1 (5 bases). V lost 6 bases to trimming and J lost 7 bases, with 16 bases between them. CDR3 length equals 14 residues. Germline CDR1 reads SGHRS; CDR2 reads YFSETQ. CDR3: CASNTGTGGEKLFF. In DNA, the CDR3 is TGCGCCAGCAACACCGGGACCGGCGGTGAAAAACTGTTTTTT.

The V call is TRBV5-1, the J call TRBJ2-7; 9 bases fit TRBD2. Germline V CDR1 and CDR2: SGHRS, YFSETQ. J gave up 2 bases and V 8 bases, and 8 bases lay outside the gene matches. The CDR3 is made up of 14 amino acids. The CDR3 DNA follows: TGCGCCAGTACGCCGACTAGCGGAACCTACGAGCAGTACTTC. Its translation is CASTPTSGTYEQYF.

The chain uses TRBV10-1 and TRBJ1-1; possibly TRBD1 for D (5 bases). V lost 4 bases to trimming and J lost 0 bases, with 9 bases between them. This CDR3 has 14 amino acids. CDR1 and CDR2 (germline): WNHNN, SYGVQD (reference sequence). CDR3 in DNA: TGCGCCAGCAGTGGGGAGGACATGAACACTGAAGCTTTCTTT. As protein: CASSGEDMNTEAFF.

This chain links TRBV6-5 with TRBJ1-3; D is unresolved. Germline CDR1 MNHEY, CDR2 SVGAGI. The CDR3 is 13 residues long. Trimming shortened V by 10 bases and J by 1 base, and 11 bases separated the two germline ends. In DNA, the CDR3 is TGTGCCACCCGAGAGACATCTGGAAACACCATATATTTT. Encoded protein: CATRETSGNTIYF.